This TCR beta chain was recovered during a study of OX40 agonist ivuxolimab in advanced cancers. In the study overall: Ivuxolimab was a fully human IgG2 agonistic monoclonal antibody targeting the costimulatory receptor OX40 (CD134). Intravenous ivuxolimab was administered to patients every 2 weeks at six dose levels: 0.01, 0.1, 0.3, 1.5, 3 and 10 mg/kg. Among the 52 dose-escalation patients, some 19 had hepatocellular carcinoma, 15 or so melanoma, 9 renal cell carcinoma and 9 head and neck cancer. In the dose-escalation cohort, around four fifths of patients were male, and the mean age was 60 years with a range of about 20 to 79. Patients were allowed to have had prior anti-PD-1, anti-PD-L1 or anti-CTLA-4 therapy, and 40% to 45% of the dose-escalation patients had been treated with checkpoint inhibitors. Three dose-escalation patients achieved partial responses, one with hepatocellular carcinoma and two with cutaneous melanoma. Peripheral TCRbeta sequencing was intended to test whether TCR sequence diversity was altered and clonal T-cell expansion was caused by ivuxolimab. The paper describes the monotherapy dose-escalation part (N of about 50 patients) of the phase I trial of ivuxolimab.

The CDR3 spans 15 residues, from the cysteine through the phenylalanine. Only the CDR3 portion is preserved as DNA: 45 bases, with reading frame beginning at the first base. Trimmed from V: 4 bases; trimmed from J: 7 bases; junction bases lacking a gene match: 8. CDR1 and CDR2 are read off the germline V gene as MNHEY and SVGAGI. Patients with a history of autoimmune disease or receiving systemic immunosuppression were excluded from the trial. Peripheral blood for TCR sequencing was drawn from every dose cohort at baseline, at cycle 4 day 1 and at cycle 7 day 1. Samples came from an open-label, multicenter, first-in-human phase I dose-escalation trial of ivuxolimab. Adults with locally advanced or metastatic head and neck squamous cell, hepatocellular, melanoma or renal cell carcinoma were enrolled in the trial. Before TCR sequencing, CD4+ and CD8+ T cells were separately sorted from peripheral blood.

About this clone: It lacks a known antigen. No quality values exist for individual bases; no much larger clone is one base distant.

To sequence the TCRbeta CDR3 region, genomic DNA was isolated from the sorted cells. TCRbeta CDR3 regions were sequenced using the immunoSEQ Assay. TCRdb retrieved this table from immuneACCESS and kept in-frame rearrangements only. Not all clones are present; in checked studies, unresolved V genes account for under half, and no reason is known for the remainder. This sample holds roughly 50,000 clones; around 89% were observed only once. 1.1% to 1.5% of the sample is held by the ten biggest clonotypes. Broad study findings and their caveats: Antigen specificity was not determined for the clonally expanded peripheral T cells. In the 0.1-3.0 mg/kg groups, partial responders had among the lowest normalized peripheral clonal expansion, particularly in CD8+ T cells. Low levels of normalized T-cell clonal expansion were also seen in some patients who did not respond. After ivuxolimab, expanded clones were on average more numerous among CD8+ T cells than among CD4+ T cells. At doses of 0.1 to 3.0 mg/kg, clonal expansion of both CD4+ and CD8+ blood T cells was observed from baseline to week 6.

Recombination connected TRBV6-5 to TRBJ2-1; TRBD2 matches 9 bases in the middle. The starting material was CD4+ or CD8+ T cells sorted from blood, obtained in a trial of the OX40 agonist ivuxolimab. This TCR was sampled from an adult with an advanced solid tumor such as melanoma, head and neck, liver or kidney cancer. The CDR3 here reads CASSSLVAGENEQFF. The nucleotide sequence is TGTGCCAGCAGTTCTTTGGTAGCGGGGGAAAATGAGCAGTTCTTC.